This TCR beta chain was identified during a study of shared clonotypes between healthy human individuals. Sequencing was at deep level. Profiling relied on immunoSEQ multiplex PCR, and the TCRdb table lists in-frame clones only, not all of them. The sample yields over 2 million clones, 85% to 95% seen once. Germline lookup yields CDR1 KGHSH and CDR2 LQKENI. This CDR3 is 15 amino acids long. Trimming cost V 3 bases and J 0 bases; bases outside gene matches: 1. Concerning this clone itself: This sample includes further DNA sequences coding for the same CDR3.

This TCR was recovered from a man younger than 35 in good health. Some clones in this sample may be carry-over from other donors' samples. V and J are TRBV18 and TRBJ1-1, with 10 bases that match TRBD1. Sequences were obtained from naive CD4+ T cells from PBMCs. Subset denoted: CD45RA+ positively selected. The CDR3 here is CASSPGTGVNTEAFF. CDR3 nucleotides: TGTGCCAGCTCACCCGGGACAGGGGTGAACACTGAAGCTTTCTTT. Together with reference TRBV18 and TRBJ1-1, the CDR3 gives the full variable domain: NAGVMQNPRHLVRRRGQEARLRCSPMKGHSHVYWYRQLPEEGLKFMVYLQKENIIDESGMPKERFSAEFPKEGPSILRIQQVVRGDSAAYFCASSPGTGVNTEAFFGQGTRLTVV.